A single sample gave rise to the 21 T cell receptor beta chains below, sequenced in a study of T cell responses to AZD1222 COVID-19 vaccine (dated by TCRdb to the early 2020s). Explained via the paper, the time point label denotes: baseline before first vaccination. Receptor libraries were prepared by the immunoSEQ multiplex PCR assay. This immuneACCESS table, as held by TCRdb, lists in-frame sequences with V and J called but not all clones. Of the missing ones, under half trace to an unresolved V gene in checked studies; the others have no known cause. This sample has roughly 140,000 clones in its table, and roughly nine tenths of those were observed once. Together, the top ten hold about 1.5% of the sample. Here the sequenced sample was peripheral blood, taken on day 0 of AZD1222 vaccination. Source of these receptors: an adult in good health.

The chain links TRBV6-5 to TRBJ1-1; 9 nucleotides align to TRBD1. Germline CDR1 reads MNHEY; CDR2 reads SVGAGI. CDR3 length equals 14 residues. The V gene end was trimmed by 5 bases and the J gene end by 2 bases; junction bases not matched to a gene: 3. The CDR3 DNA reads as TGTGCCAGCAGTCACACAGGGGGCAACACTGAAGCTTTCTTT. This encodes CASSHTGGNTEAFF.

The V gene is TRBV19, the J gene TRBJ1-1; 12 bases are a match to TRBD1. Germline loops: CDR1 LNHDA, CDR2 SQIVND (reference sequence). Trimming took 6 bases from V and 6 from J; bases not matched to a gene: 8. The CDR3 length is 15 residues. The chain's CDR3 is CASSGRDRGLPEAFF. The CDR3 nucleotides read TGTGCCAGTAGCGGCCGGGACAGGGGGCTCCCTGAAGCTTTCTTT.

This clone has a single count. The chain is built from TRBV30 and TRBJ2-3; 7 bases align to TRBD1. The CDR3 is 15 residues long. Germline lookup yields CDR1 GTSNPN and CDR2 SVGIG (reference sequence). V trimming: 0 bases; J trimming: 2 bases; junction bases outside the gene matches: 5. The CDR3 region is CAWSVGDRDTDTQYF. For the CDR3, the DNA is TGTGCCTGGAGTGTAGGGGACAGAGACACAGATACGCAGTATTTT.

This rearrangement joins TRBV23-1 to TRBJ1-6, with TRBD1 as a possible D gene (6 bases). TRBV23-1 is designated an ORF whose function remains uncertain. The CDR3 runs 16 residues. Trimming shortened V by 3 bases and J by 7 bases, and 16 bases separated the two germline ends. As DNA, the CDR3 is TGCGCCAGCAGTCATCCTTCGGGACATAGGAATTCACCCCTCCACTTT. Translating it yields CASSHPSGHRNSPLHF.

The CDR3 nucleotides are TGCGCCAGCAGCTTATATCCGACAGGGAATCAGCCCCAGCATTTT. It codes for CASSLYPTGNQPQHF. The chain uses TRBV5-1 and TRBJ1-5; TRBD1 agrees at 7 bases. The CDR3 covers 15 residues. J lost 4 bases, V lost 2 bases, and 6 bases had no gene match. CDR1 and CDR2 (germline): SGHRS, YFSETQ.

The chain joins TRBV5-4 to TRBJ2-7; the D gene is possibly TRBD1 (6 bases). Trimming cost V 2 bases and J 3 bases, with 15 bases left between them. This CDR3 region has 15 residues. Germline V gives CDR1 SGHNT, CDR2 YYREEE (reference sequence). CDR3 in DNA: TGTGCCAGCAGCTTAGCTCCGACAGGCGGCTACGAGCAGTACTTC. Its protein is CASSLAPTGGYEQYF.

The chain has TRBV6-5 and TRBJ1-1, with 8 bases identical to TRBD1. Germline lookup yields CDR1 MNHEY and CDR2 SVGAGI. With V trimmed by 2 bases and J by 3 bases, 8 bases remained unmatched. This CDR3 is 16 amino acids long. The CDR3 loop reads CASSYIPGTGHTEAFF. CDR3 nucleotide sequence: TGTGCCAGCAGTTACATCCCCGGGACAGGACACACTGAAGCTTTCTTT.

This chain connects TRBV6-5 to TRBJ2-1, with D possibly TRBD2 on 6 matching bases. The CDR3 is made up of 13 amino acids. Per the germline V gene, CDR1 is MNHEY and CDR2 is SVGAGI. V lost 4 bases and J 10 bases, leaving 14 bases between the germline ends. This CDR3 reads CASSFDPSDEQFF. The CDR3 DNA sequence: TGTGCCAGCAGTTTCGATCCTAGCGACGAGCAGTTCTTC.

This chain links TRBV18 with TRBJ2-2, with a tentative D call TRBD1 (6 bases). CDR3 length: 15 residues. Trimming cost V 6 bases and J 0 bases, with 11 bases left between them. Germline CDR1 reads KGHSH; CDR2 reads LQKENI. The CDR3 loop is CASSPRTANTGELFF. CDR3 nucleotides: TGTGCCAGCTCTCCGCGGACAGCGAACACCGGGGAGCTGTTTTTT.

Regarding this clone: Other DNA variants within this sample encode the same CDR3. This chain joins TRBV18 and TRBJ2-2; D is unclear. The CDR3 runs to 12 residues. V gave up 1 base and J gave up 7 bases, with 4 bases separating them. Germline V gives CDR1 KGHSH, CDR2 LQKENI. The CDR3 DNA reads TGTGCCAGCTCACCACAGAACGGGGAGCTGTTTTTT. Its protein product is CASSPQNGELFF. The whole variable domain, remainder taken from reference TRBV18 and TRBJ2-2, is NAGVMQNPRHLVRRRGQEARLRCSPMKGHSHVYWYRQLPEEGLKFMVYLQKENIIDESGMPKERFSAEFPKEGPSILRIQQVVRGDSAAYFCASSPQNGELFFGEGSRLTVL.

In this sample, this clone turned up a few times. The CDR3 bases are TGTGCCAGCTCACCGGGACAGATAGAAGAGACCCAGTACTTC. Encoded protein: CASSPGQIEETQYF. This chain connects TRBV18 to TRBJ2-5; 7 bases are a match to TRBD1. Germline V gene data show CDR1 as KGHSH and CDR2 as LQKENI. CDR3 size: 14 residues. The junction had 4 bases not matched to a gene; V was cut back by 3 bases and J by 3 bases.

This rearrangement joins TRBV7-2 to TRBJ1-3, with TRBD1 matching 7 bases. Germline loops: CDR1 SGHTA, CDR2 FQGNSA. V lost 4 bases and J lost 5; bases outside the gene matches: 5. The CDR3 is 14 amino acids. The DNA for the CDR3 is TGTGCCAGCAGCTCTAGACAGGGTAGAAACACCATATATTTT. Its translation is CASSSRQGRNTIYF.

V gene TRBV10-1 combines with J gene TRBJ2-1, with 8 positions matching TRBD2. The CDR3 loop spans 17 amino acids. V shed 2 bases, J shed 8 bases, and the junction held 14 bases outside the gene matches. Germline CDR1 and CDR2: WNHNN and SYGVQD (reference sequence). The CDR3 loop reads CASSEAGGPRETDEQFF. Here the CDR3 DNA reads TGCGCCAGCAGTGAGGCGGGAGGCCCCCGGGAGACCGATGAGCAGTTCTTC.

The CDR3 DNA is TGTGCCAGCAGCTCCTCATCGGGCGGGGAGCTGTTTTTT. Residues: CASSSSSGGELFF. The chain employs TRBV7-8 and TRBJ2-2; D call uncertain. Germline V gene data show CDR1 as SGHVS and CDR2 as FQNEAQ. There are 13 residues in the CDR3. Deletions cut 4 bases from V and 7 bases from J, with 10 bases between. Full variable domain (remainder filled in from reference TRBV7-8 and TRBJ2-2): GAGVSQSPRYKVAKRGQDVALRCDPISGHVSLFWYQQALGQGPEFLTYFQNEAQLDKSGLPSDRFFAERPEGSVSTLKIQRTQQEDSAVYLCASSSSSGGELFFGEGSRLTVL.

CDR3 coding DNA: TGTGCCACCAGTGACGGTCCCCAATCCTACGAGCAGTACTTC. As protein: CATSDGPQSYEQYF. The rearrangement uses TRBV24-1 and TRBJ2-7; D ambiguous. The length of the CDR3 is 14 residues. V lost 4 bases to trimming and J lost 1 base, with 10 bases between them. Per germline, CDR1 KGHDR and CDR2 SFDVKD.

The chain carries TRBV10-3 and TRBJ2-3; 10 bases fit TRBD2. The junction had 3 bases not matched to a gene; V was cut back by 6 bases and J by 0 bases. Germline V gene sequence: CDR1 ENHRY, CDR2 SYGVKD. The CDR3 totals 15 residues. The CDR3 DNA sequence: TGTGCCATCAGAGGTAGCGGGAGGAGCACAGATACGCAGTATTTT. Translating gives CAIRGSGRSTDTQYF.

CDR3 loop: CASSEAGPGGFHQPQHF. For the CDR3, the DNA is TGTGCCAGCAGTGAAGCGGGTCCAGGGGGTTTTCATCAGCCCCAGCATTTT. This chain uses TRBV6-1 with TRBJ1-5, with 7 bases that match TRBD1. The CDR3 extends over 17 amino acids. Germline-derived CDR1 and CDR2 are MNHNS and SASEGT. Unmatched junction bases numbered 10, after V lost 0 bases and J lost 5 bases.

The chain links TRBV11-2 to TRBJ2-7; D unclear. The V gene lost 2 bases and the J gene lost 2 bases, with 7 bases spanning the gap. CDR1 and CDR2 from the germline V gene are SGHAT and FQNNGV. This CDR3 contains 13 residues. CDR3 protein: CASSLPATYEQYF. CDR3 DNA: TGTGCCAGCAGCTTACCAGCCACCTACGAGCAGTACTTC.

This rearrangement joins TRBV5-1 to TRBJ2-2; the match to TRBD2 covers 7 bases. CDR1 and CDR2 from the germline V gene are SGHRS and YFSETQ. Germline trimming cut 4 bases from V and 3 bases from J; bases unmatched to any gene: 6. The length of the CDR3 is 15 residues. The CDR3 is CASSVRAGDTGELFF. CDR3 sequence (DNA): TGCGCCAGCAGCGTGCGTGCGGGGGACACCGGGGAGCTGTTTTTT.

The chain links TRBV30 to TRBJ1-2; maybe TRBD1 (5 bases). The CDR3 length is 18 residues. Trimming removed 4 bases at V and 4 bases at J, with 28 bases between. CDR1 and CDR2 (germline): GTSNPN, SVGIG (reference sequence). The CDR3 protein is CAWKLPRGRAVISYGYTF. CDR3 nucleotide sequence: TGTGCCTGGAAGCTCCCTAGAGGCAGGGCGGTAATCAGCTATGGCTACACCTTC. Full variable domain (remainder filled in from reference TRBV30 and TRBJ1-2): SQTIHQWPATLVQPVGSPLSLECTVEGTSNPNLYWYRQAAGRGLQLLFYSVGIGQISSEVPQNLSASRPQDRQFILSSKKLLLSDSGFYLCAWKLPRGRAVISYGYTFGSGTRLTVV.

The chain is built from TRBV5-1 and TRBJ1-1, with a weak D call TRBD1 (6 bases). The CDR3 is 15 residues long. V was clipped by 3 bases and J by 3 bases, with 15 bases between them. Germline V gene data show CDR1 as SGHRS and CDR2 as YFSETQ. The CDR3 DNA reads as TGCGCCAGCAGCTCAGGGCACAGGGATCACACTGAAGCTTTCTTT. Protein product: CASSSGHRDHTEAFF.